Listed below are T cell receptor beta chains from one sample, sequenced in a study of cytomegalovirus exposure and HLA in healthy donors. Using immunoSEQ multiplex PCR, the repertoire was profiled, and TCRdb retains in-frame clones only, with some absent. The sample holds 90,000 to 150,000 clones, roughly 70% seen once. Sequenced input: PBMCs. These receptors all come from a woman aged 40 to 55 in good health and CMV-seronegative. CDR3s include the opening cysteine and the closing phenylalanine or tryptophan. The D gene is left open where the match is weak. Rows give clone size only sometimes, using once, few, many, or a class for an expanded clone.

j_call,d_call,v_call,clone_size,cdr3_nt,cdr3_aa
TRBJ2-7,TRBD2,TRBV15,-,TGTGCCACCAGCGCCGTCTCGACGGGGGGGCCCCTCTACGAGCAGTACTTC,CATSAVSTGGPLYEQYF
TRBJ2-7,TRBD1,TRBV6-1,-,TGTGCCAGCAGATCCCAGTGGACAGGGAACTACGAGCAGTACTTC,CASRSQWTGNYEQYF
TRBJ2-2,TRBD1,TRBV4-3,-,TGCGCCAGCAGCCACCCCAGGAGGCGACAGGGCCTTAACACCGGGGAGCTGTTTTTT,CASSHPRRRQGLNTGELFF
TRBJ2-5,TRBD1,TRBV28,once,TGTGCCAGCAGACCCGGGACAGGGGATGAGCAGTACTTC,CASRPGTGDEQYF
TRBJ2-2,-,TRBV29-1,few,TGCAGCGCGCCCCTCCCGGGGAACACCGGGGAGCTGTTTTTT,CSAPLPGNTGELFF
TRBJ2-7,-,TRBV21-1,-,TGTGCCAGCAGCTGTCCGGGAAGTCGGGGAGGAACCTCAGAGCAGTACTTC,CASSCPGSRGGTSEQYF
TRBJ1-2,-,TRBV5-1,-,TGCGCCAGCAGTTCCCTCCGGGGTAATGGCTACACCTTC,CASSSLRGNGYTF
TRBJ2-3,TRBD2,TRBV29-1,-,TGCAGCGTCACCCGCGGAACTAGCGACGGTACGCAGTATTTT,CSVTRGTSDGTQYF
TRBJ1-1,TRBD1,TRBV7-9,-,TGTGCCCTAAGCTCCCGGACAGGAGAGAATATGAACACTGAAGCTTTCTTT,CALSSRTGENMNTEAFF
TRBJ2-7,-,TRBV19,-,TGTGCCAGTAGTATTCTTACAGGGTACGAGCAGTACTTC,CASSILTGYEQYF
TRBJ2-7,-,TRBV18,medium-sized,TGTGCCAGCTCACCAAGGCGGGACGAGCAGTACTTC,CASSPRRDEQYF
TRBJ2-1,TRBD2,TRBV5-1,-,TGCGCCAGCAGCTTGGTTCGGACTAGCGGGAGTGATGAGCAGTTCTTC,CASSLVRTSGSDEQFF
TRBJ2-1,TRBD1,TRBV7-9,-,TGTGCCAGCAGCTACGAATACAGGGGATACTACAATGAGCAGTTCTTC,CASSYEYRGYYNEQFF
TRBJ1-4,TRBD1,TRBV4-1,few,TGCGCCAGCAGCAACACCGGGACAGGGGAAGAAAAACTGTTTTTT,CASSNTGTGEEKLFF
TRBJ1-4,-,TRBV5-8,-,TGTGCCAGCAGCTTTGTACTAAATGAAAAACTGTTTTTT,CASSFVLNEKLFF
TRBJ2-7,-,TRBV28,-,TGTACCAGCAGGCTCAGGGGCGTCACCTACGAGCAGTACTTC,CTSRLRGVTYEQYF
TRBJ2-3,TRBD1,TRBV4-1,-,TGCGCCAGCAGCCTCGGACAGGGCCGATCAGATACGCAGTATTTT,CASSLGQGRSDTQYF
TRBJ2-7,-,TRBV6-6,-,TGTGCCAGCAGGGTGGCCTCCTACGAGCAGTACTTC,CASRVASYEQYF
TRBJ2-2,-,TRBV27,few,TGTGCCAGCAGTTTCTCTCCCGCCCGGGCCGGGGAGCTGTTTTTT,CASSFSPARAGELFF
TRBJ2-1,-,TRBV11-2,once,TGTGCCAGCAGCTTAGAGGGCCCTAATGAGCAGTTCTTC,CASSLEGPNEQFF
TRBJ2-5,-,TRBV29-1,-,TGCAGCGTTTTCCCGGAGGCCCAGTACTTC,CSVFPEAQYF
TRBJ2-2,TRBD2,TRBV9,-,TGTGCCAGCAGCGGGGGGCTACTAGCGGGGGCGACGAACACCGGGGAGCTGTTTTTT,CASSGGLLAGATNTGELFF
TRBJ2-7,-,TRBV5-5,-,TGCGCCAGCAGCCAAGTAGCGGAGAGCTCCTACGAGCAGTACTTC,CASSQVAESSYEQYF
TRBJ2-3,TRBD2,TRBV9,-,TGTGCCAGCAGCGTGGGACTAGCGGAAACAGATACGCAGTATTTT,CASSVGLAETDTQYF
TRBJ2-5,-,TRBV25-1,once,TGTGCCAGCAGTGGAGGGCAGGCCATGGGACAAAAAGAGACCCAGTACTTC,CASSGGQAMGQKETQYF
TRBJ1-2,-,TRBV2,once,TGTGCCAGCAGGGGTACAGGCCCCCACGGCTACACCTTC,CASRGTGPHGYTF
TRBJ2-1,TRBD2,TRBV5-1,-,TGCGCCAGCAGCTCTGGACTAGTAATCCGCAATGAGCAGTTCTTC,CASSSGLVIRNEQFF
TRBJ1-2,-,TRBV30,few,TGTGCCTGGAGTGTAACGGACAGAGAAAACTATGGCTACACCTTC,CAWSVTDRENYGYTF
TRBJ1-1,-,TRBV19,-,TGTGCCAGTAGTATATCTCGAGGCGGGGATAGGGAGAACACTGAAGCTTTCTTT,CASSISRGGDRENTEAFF
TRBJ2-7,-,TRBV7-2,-,TGTGCCAGCCTCCCCGGAGGGCTAGCGAGCAACGAGCAGTACTTC,CASLPGGLASNEQYF
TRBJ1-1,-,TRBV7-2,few,TGTGCCAGCAGCTTAGCGCTCGAGGCTGAAGCTTTCTTT,CASSLALEAEAFF
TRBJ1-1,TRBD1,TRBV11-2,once,TGTGCCAGCAGCCTCAGACAGGGGGCTGAAGCTTTCTTT,CASSLRQGAEAFF
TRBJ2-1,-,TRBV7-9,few,TGTGCCAGCAGCTTAGTCGGCGGATCCTACAATGAGCAGTTCTTC,CASSLVGGSYNEQFF
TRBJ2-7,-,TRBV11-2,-,TGTGCCAGCAGCTTAGAGCCAGGGACTTCTGAGCAGTACTTC,CASSLEPGTSEQYF
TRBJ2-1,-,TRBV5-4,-,TGTGCCAGCAGCTTGGTAGGGAGCTCCTACAATGAGCAGTTCTTC,CASSLVGSSYNEQFF
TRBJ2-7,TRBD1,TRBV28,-,TGTGCCAGCAGCCGGACAGGGGGCGCCTACGAGCAGTACTTC,CASSRTGGAYEQYF
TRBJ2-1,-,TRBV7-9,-,TGTGCCAGCAGCTTAGATTTAAGTTGGGGGCGCGGGTCAAACTTCGGGCAGTTCTTC,CASSLDLSWGRGSNFGQFF
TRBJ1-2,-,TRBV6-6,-,TGTGCCAGCAGTTTTGCGGGAATCAACTATGGCTACACCTTC,CASSFAGINYGYTF
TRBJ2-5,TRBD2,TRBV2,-,TGTGCCAGCAGACATGTCACTAGCGGGGACCAAGAGACCCAGTACTTC,CASRHVTSGDQETQYF
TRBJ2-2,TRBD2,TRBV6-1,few,TGTGCCAGCAGTGAAGGGGCGGGGGGTGCAACCGGGGAGCTGTTTTTT,CASSEGAGGATGELFF
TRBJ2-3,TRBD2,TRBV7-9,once,TGTGCCAGCAGCCCAGGGGGACTAGCGATTGGCACAGATACGCAGTATTTT,CASSPGGLAIGTDTQYF
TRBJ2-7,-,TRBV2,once,TGTGCCAGCAGTGTCCTTCTAAACTACGAGCAGTACTTC,CASSVLLNYEQYF
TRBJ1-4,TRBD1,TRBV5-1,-,TGCGCCAGCAGCCCCGACAGGGGGCCAAATGAAAAACTGTTTTTT,CASSPDRGPNEKLFF
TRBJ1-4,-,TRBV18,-,TGTGCCAGCTCACGAGACACAAATGAAAAACTGTTTTTT,CASSRDTNEKLFF
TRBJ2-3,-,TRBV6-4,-,TGTGCCAGCTCAGCTAGCTATGTCACAGATACGCAGTATTTT,CASSASYVTDTQYF
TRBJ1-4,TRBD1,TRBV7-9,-,TGTGCCAGCAGCTCGGGACAGGGGAGGGAAAAACTGTTTTTT,CASSSGQGREKLFF
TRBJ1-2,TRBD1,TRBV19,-,TGTGCCAGTAGTCGACAGGGACGTGGCTACACCTTC,CASSRQGRGYTF
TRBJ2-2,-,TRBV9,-,TGTGCCAGCAGCCCAGACAGGTGGACGAACACCGGGGAGCTGTTTTTT,CASSPDRWTNTGELFF
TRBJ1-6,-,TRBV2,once,TGTGCCAGCAGAAAGGAGGTATCCCTTAATTCACCCCTCCACTTT,CASRKEVSLNSPLHF
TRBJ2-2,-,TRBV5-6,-,TGTGCCAGCAGCCCTGGGGGACTGCCCGGGGAGCTGTTTTTT,CASSPGGLPGELFF